The 2 T cell receptor beta chains below come from one sample, sequenced in a study of OX40 agonist ivuxolimab in advanced cancers. Measured with immunoSEQ multiplex PCR; TCRdb has only the in-frame clones, and not every one. The sample yields 30,000 or so clones, around 87% seen once. Sequences were derived from CD4+ or CD8+ T cells sorted from blood, sampled in a trial of the OX40 agonist ivuxolimab. The receptor set was obtained from an adult with an advanced solid tumor such as melanoma, head and neck, liver or kidney cancer.

The chain combines TRBV4-1 with TRBJ2-2; D is undetermined. Per germline, CDR1 MGHRA and CDR2 YSYEKL. This CDR3 has 14 residues. Trimming took 0 bases from V and 6 from J, leaving 8 bases between them. The CDR3 loop reads CASSQEPYSGELFF. CDR3 coding DNA: TGCGCCAGCAGCCAAGAACCGTATTCCGGGGAGCTGTTTTTT.

The chain links TRBV7-2 to TRBJ2-1; 11 bases map to TRBD1. CDR3 length: 18 amino acids. Germline values: CDR1 SGHTA, CDR2 FQGNSA. The V and J ends lost 1 base and 0 bases, in that order; junction bases with no gene match: 5. The CDR3 DNA reads TGTGCCAGCAGCTTAGTCTACGGGACAGGGGGCTCCTACAATGAGCAGTTCTTC. Its protein is CASSLVYGTGGSYNEQFF.